This T cell receptor beta chain was sequenced in a study of OX40 agonist ivuxolimab in advanced cancers. Study-wide results and limits: Averaged across samples, CD8+ T cells carried more expanded clones than CD4+ did.

The assay was immunoSEQ multiplex PCR, and TCRdb's table has in-frame clones only and misses some. The sample records tens of thousands of clones, roughly 87% being singletons. Germline loops: CDR1 ENHRY, CDR2 SYGVKD. V was pared by 3 bases and J by 8 bases, with 11 bases of the junction left unmatched. The CDR3 is made up of 15 amino acids. Of note for this clone: Its cognate antigen is unknown.

The sequences come from CD4+ or CD8+ T cells sorted from blood, collected in a trial of the OX40 agonist ivuxolimab. V usage is TRBV10-3 and J usage is TRBJ1-2; 8 bases map to TRBD1. The origin of this receptor is an adult with an advanced solid tumor such as melanoma, head and neck, liver or kidney cancer. In DNA form, the CDR3 reads TGTGCCATCAGTGATCCCAGGGGGCGCAGACAAGGCTACACCTTC. It translates to CAISDPRGRRQGYTF.